The T cell receptor (beta chain) described here comes from a study of blood T cell repertoires in COVID-19. Sequencing was performed with immunoSEQ multiplex PCR; in TCRdb, only in-frame clones are kept and a portion is missing. The table lists just under 150,000 clones, 75% to 90% of them singletons. CDR3 length: 16 residues. Germline CDR1 is SGHDT and CDR2 is YYEEEE. V was cut by 2 bases and J by 3 bases, with 14 bases left in between. The rearrangement joins TRBV5-6 to TRBJ2-2; D may be TRBD2 (5 bases). The sequence derives from a man in his fifties or sixties who had recovered from COVID-19. Sequencing used peripheral blood. The CDR3 bases are TGTGCCAGCAGCTTCGGAGGCAGGTCCGACACCGGGGAGCTGTTTTTT. This translates into CASSFGGRSDTGELFF.